Below are 19 T cell receptor beta chains sequenced from a single sample in a study of HIV-infected patients and healthy controls. TCRdb re-analysed the 5' RACE reads in MiXCR, keeping a single row per CDR3 protein. The sample lists 70,000 or so distinct CDR3 sequences, 16% occurring once. Sequenced input: CD4+ T cells from blood. The source is a human donor in good health.

The chain has TRBV21-1 and TRBJ2-7. TRBV21-1 is a listed pseudogene. The CDR3 totals 13 residues. Written as DNA, the CDR3 is TGTGCCAGCAGCAAAGTGGCCGGTTACGAGCAGTACTTC. Amino acid sequence: CASSKVAGYEQYF.

This clonotype showed up just a few times. This chain joins TRBV6-6 and TRBJ1-1; D gene ambiguous. Germline CDR1 reads MNHNY; CDR2 reads SVGAGI (reference sequence). The CDR3 spans 13 residues. V gave up 7 bases and J gave up 7 bases, with 16 bases separating them. The CDR3 is CASKGELRLEAFF. The DNA for the CDR3 is TGTGCCAGCAAAGGTGAGCTGAGACTTGAAGCTTTCTTT.

The gene calls are TRBV20-1 and TRBJ2-5, with unresolved D. Looked up from germline, CDR1 is DFQATT and CDR2 is SNEGSKA (reference sequence). V dropped 3 bases and J dropped 2 bases, with 13 bases sitting between them. The length of the CDR3 is 14 residues. CDR3 loop: CSASRPGLQETQYF. CDR3 nucleotide sequence: TGCAGTGCTAGTCGGCCCGGGCTGCAAGAGACCCAGTACTTC.

The chain employs TRBV20-1 and TRBJ2-7; D is ambiguous. Germline V gene sequence: CDR1 DFQATT, CDR2 SNEGSKA (reference sequence). With 0 bases removed from V and 5 bases from J, the gap between germline ends came to 5 bases. The CDR3 loop spans 11 amino acids. CDR3 DNA: TGCAGTGCTAGAGAAGATAACGAGCAGTACTTC. Translated: CSAREDNEQYF.

This chain connects TRBV2 to TRBJ1-5, with D unclear. The V and J ends lost 6 bases and 5 bases respectively, with 14 bases between them. CDR1 and CDR2 (germline): SNHLY, FYNNEI. The CDR3 is made up of 14 amino acids. The CDR3 here is CASSPRRTDQPQHF. For the CDR3, the DNA is TGTGCCAGCAGCCCCCGAAGGACTGATCAGCCCCAGCATTTT.

This clonotype was seen a few times. The chain employs TRBV12-3 or TRBV12-4 and TRBJ2-1; TRBD1 agrees at 7 bases. V was pared by 1 base and J by 7 bases, with 7 bases of the junction left unmatched. The CDR3 is 15 residues long. The CDR3: CASSLGQGRVNEQFF. The CDR3 DNA follows: TGTGCCAGCAGTTTAGGACAGGGAAGGGTTAATGAGCAGTTCTTC.

The genes are TRBV19 and TRBJ2-7; no definite D call. The CDR3 has 10 residues. Germline assignment: CDR1 LNHDA and CDR2 SQIVND (reference sequence). The ends were cut back, 1 base at V and 8 bases at J, with 3 bases in the middle. The CDR3 DNA reads as TGTGCCAGTAGTATAGGGAAGCAGTACTTC. Its translation is CASSIGKQYF. Full variable domain (rest looked up from reference TRBV19 and TRBJ2-7): DGGITQSPKYLFRKEGQNVTLSCEQNLNHDAMYWYRQDPGQGLRLIYYSQIVNDFQKGDIAEGYSVSREKKESFPLTVTSAQKNPTAFYLCASSIGKQYFGPGTRLTVT.

This clonotype has more than one count but fewer than ten. The CDR3 sequence is CASSSEGRPHQPQHF. The CDR3 DNA follows: TGCGCCAGCAGCTCGGAAGGACGGCCTCATCAGCCCCAGCATTTT. This chain connects TRBV5-1 to TRBJ1-5; D uncertain. The CDR3 has 15 residues. Trimming cost V 3 bases and J 5 bases, with 15 bases left between them. Germline CDR1 SGHRS, CDR2 YFSETQ.

This clonotype was detected a few times. The J gene is TRBJ2-7, the V gene TRBV30; 8 bases match TRBD1. Trimming at V came to 5 bases and at J to 2 bases, leaving 8 bases not matched to a gene. Germline assignment: CDR1 GTSNPN and CDR2 SVGIG (reference sequence). There are 14 residues in the CDR3. The CDR3 loop is CAWGKGQGTYEQYF. The DNA for the CDR3 is TGTGCCTGGGGGAAAGGACAGGGCACCTACGAGCAGTACTTC.

A remark on this clonotype: At one of its ends the junction is not consistent with the germline gene, which may arise from a read error. This chain links TRBV12-3 or TRBV12-4 with TRBJ2-1, with 7 bases that match TRBD2. The CDR3 is 16 amino acids. The CDR3 loop is CASSSGPRPSGGSGSF. CDR3 DNA: TGTGCCAGCAGTTCGGGACCCCGACCTAGCGGAGGGAGCGGGTCCTTC.

In this sample, this clonotype turned up a few times. CDR3 in amino acids: CASSQNPGTGNEQYF. The CDR3 region has the DNA TGTGCCAGCAGCCAAAATCCCGGGACAGGCAACGAGCAGTACTTC. The chain carries TRBV3-1 and TRBJ2-7, with 8 bases fitting TRBD1. The V gene's germline CDR1 is LGHDT and CDR2 YNNKEL (reference sequence). With 2 bases clipped from V and 5 bases from J, the junction kept 8 bases outside the gene matches. This CDR3 region has 15 residues.

This clonotype was observed many times. The chain has TRBV29-1 and TRBJ1-5; D gene ambiguous. CDR3 size: 13 residues. Germline CDR1 and CDR2: SQVTM and ANQGSEA. V was clipped by 4 bases and J by 2 bases, with 9 bases between them. The CDR3 nucleotides read TGCAGCGTTGGTCCGGGAGGCAATCAGCCCCAGCATTTT. Translated: CSVGPGGNQPQHF.

The chain uses TRBV3-1 and TRBJ2-6; weak D call: TRBD2 (7 bases). Germline V CDR1 and CDR2: LGHDT, YNNKEL (reference sequence). Between the trimmed V and J ends, which lost 1 base and 18 bases, there was a span of 19 bases. The CDR3 spans 14 residues. The CDR3 DNA reads as TGTGCCAGCAGCCAAGTCGCAGAGGGGGGGGTAAGGACTTTC. It codes for CASSQVAEGGVRTF.

This clonotype was detected only a few times. This chain links TRBV11-2 with TRBJ1-1; perhaps TRBD1 as D (6 bases). The V end was cut by 4 bases, the J end by 4 bases, with 13 bases between. The length of the CDR3 is 14 residues. Germline V gene lookup returns CDR1 SGHAT and CDR2 FQNNGV. CDR3 region: CASSSDRRVTEAFF. DNA for the CDR3: TGTGCCAGCAGCTCGGACAGAAGGGTCACTGAAGCTTTCTTT.

V usage is TRBV2 and J usage is TRBJ2-1; 7 nucleotides agree with TRBD1. V was clipped by 6 bases and J by 3 bases; unmatched bases: 5. Germline V gene data show CDR1 as SNHLY and CDR2 as FYNNEI. The CDR3 totals 14 residues. Here the CDR3 reads CASSGQAIYNEQFF. DNA for the CDR3: TGTGCCAGCAGCGGACAGGCGATCTACAATGAGCAGTTCTTC. The variable domain in full, completed from reference TRBV2 and TRBJ2-1, reads EPEVTQTPSHQVTQMGQEVILRCVPISNHLYFYWYRQILGQKVEFLVSFYNNEISEKSEIFDDQFSVERPDGSNFTLKIRSTKLEDSAMYFCASSGQAIYNEQFFGPGTRLTVL.

This clonotype was seen a handful of times. This CDR3 is CASSFAGPGETQYF. The CDR3 nucleotides read TGTGCCAGCAGCTTCGCAGGTCCGGGAGAGACCCAGTACTTC. The chain carries TRBV7-2 and TRBJ2-5; D gene ambiguous. Germline V gene sequence: CDR1 SGHTA, CDR2 FQGNSA. Trimming removed 3 bases from V and 4 bases from J, with 12 bases in between. This CDR3 contains 14 residues.

The chain joins TRBV7-2 to TRBJ2-2; 8 bases match TRBD1. The germline gives CDR1 SGHTA, CDR2 FQGNSA. V was pared by 9 bases and J by 5 bases, with 11 bases of the junction left unmatched. CDR3 length equals 15 residues. The CDR3 region is CARKGQGAQTGELFF. As DNA, the CDR3 is TGTGCCAGAAAGGGCCAGGGGGCTCAAACCGGGGAGCTGTTTTTT.

In this sample, this clonotype turned up many times. V gene TRBV29-1 combines with J gene TRBJ2-7; 9 nucleotides match TRBD1. CDR1 and CDR2 from the germline V gene are SQVTM and ANQGSEA. The ends lost 3 bases at V and 4 bases at J; junction bases unmatched: 10. The CDR3 is 15 amino acids. The CDR3 region has the DNA TGCAGCGTTGATTGGCAGGGACAGGGAGGTTACGAGCAGTACTTC. Protein sequence: CSVDWQGQGGYEQYF.

This chain connects TRBV7-6 to TRBJ1-1; D is ambiguous. Looked up from germline, CDR1 is SGHVS and CDR2 is FNYEAQ. The length of the CDR3 is 15 residues. V dropped 4 bases and J dropped 0 bases, with 12 bases sitting between them. CDR3 bases: TGTGCCAGCAGCTCTCCCGGACGGATGAACACTGAAGCTTTCTTT. It specifies CASSSPGRMNTEAFF. The full variable domain, rest sourced from reference TRBV7-6 and TRBJ1-1, is GAGVSQSPRYKVTKRGQDVALRCDPISGHVSLYWYRQALGQGPEFLTYFNYEAQQDKSGLPNDRFSAERPEGSISTLTIQRTEQRDSAMYRCASSSPGRMNTEAFFGQGTRLTVV.